Presented here are 9 T cell receptor beta chains from one specimen sequenced in a study of T-cell memory formation after mild COVID-19. Each CDR3 protein gets one entry after TCRdb re-called the 5' RACE reads with MiXCR. The data contain under 450,000 distinct CDR3 sequences, more than 20% of them singletons. The sequencing input was PBMCs or a T cell subset sorted from them (not recorded which). The receptors come from an adult woman who had mild COVID-19 (a few samples of this study predate the infection). Cell type and time point are not known.

The chain uses TRBV11-2 and TRBJ1-2; no clear D gene. From germline, CDR1 is SGHAT and CDR2 FQNNGV. Trimming removed 5 bases at V and 13 bases at J, with 8 bases between. This CDR3 contains 9 residues. The CDR3 here is CASSAPGTF. CDR3 bases: TGTGCCAGCAGCGCACCGGGCACCTTC.

V usage is TRBV29-1 and J usage is TRBJ1-2; no clear D gene. V dropped 2 bases and J dropped 8 bases, with 21 bases sitting between them. Germline V lookup: CDR1 SQVTM, CDR2 ANQGSEA. The CDR3 covers 15 residues. The CDR3: CSVETGRGNDGGYTF. Here the CDR3 DNA reads TGCAGCGTTGAAACCGGGAGAGGGAACGATGGCGGCTACACCTTC.

A few counts support this clonotype. The chain carries TRBV19 and TRBJ2-3; D may be TRBD1 (6 bases). This CDR3 is built from 15 residues. Germline V gene lookup returns CDR1 LNHDA and CDR2 SQIVND (reference sequence). The V end lost 9 bases, the J end lost 5 bases, and 21 bases lay between the germline ends. The CDR3 loop reads CASSVRGGFLDTQYF. CDR3 nucleotides: TGTGCCAGCAGTGTTCGAGGGGGATTCCTAGATACGCAGTATTTT.

The genes are TRBV4-3 and TRBJ2-3, with 7 bases aligning to TRBD2. CDR3 length: 15 amino acids. Germline V CDR1 and CDR2: LGHNA, YSLEER. V shed 3 bases and J 5 bases; nucleotides not matched to a gene: 8. CDR3 nucleotide sequence: TGCGCCAGCAGCCAGGCCCCTAGCGGACAAGATACGCAGTATTTT. Encoded protein: CASSQAPSGQDTQYF.

The CDR3 bases are TGCGCCAGCAGCCTCTGGGGAGGAGAGAGTCAGCCCCAGCATTTT. Protein product: CASSLWGGESQPQHF. J is TRBJ1-5 and V is TRBV5-1, with unresolved D. The CDR3 is made up of 15 amino acids. Trimming cost V 4 bases and J 6 bases, with 17 bases left between them. In germline, CDR1 is SGHRS, CDR2 YFSETQ.

This clonotype was seen only a few times. The chain combines TRBV7-3 with TRBJ2-3; 10 bases match TRBD2. Germline lookup yields CDR1 SGHTA and CDR2 FQGTGA. The length of the CDR3 is 13 residues. With V trimmed by 7 bases and J by 3 bases, 1 base remained unmatched. In DNA form, the CDR3 reads TGTGCCAGCACTAGCGGGAGTACAGATACGCAGTATTTT. Protein: CASTSGSTDTQYF. Together with reference TRBV7-3 and TRBJ2-3, the CDR3 gives the full variable domain: GAGVSQTPSNKVTEKGKYVELRCDPISGHTALYWYRQSLGQGPEFLIYFQGTGAADDSGLPNDRFFAVRPEGSVSTLKIQRTERGDSAVYLCASTSGSTDTQYFGPGTRLTVL.

In its sample, this clonotype was seen a few times. The V gene is TRBV12-3 or TRBV12-4, the J gene TRBJ1-1, with no clear D. Trimming took off 3 bases at V and 3 bases at J, with 11 bases between the two ends. The CDR3 runs to 14 residues. The CDR3 coding sequence is TGTGCCAGCAGTTTTGGGGTTACGGACACTGAAGCTTTCTTT. Translation gives CASSFGVTDTEAFF.

The chain employs TRBV9 and TRBJ2-5; TRBD2 agrees at 12 bases. This CDR3 is 15 amino acids long. V lost 4 bases to trimming and J lost 4 bases; unmatched junction nucleotides: 5. The germline V gene has CDR1 SGDLS and CDR2 YYNGEE. CDR3 DNA sequence: TGTGCCAGCAGCTCTCGACTAGCGGGAGTAGAGACCCAGTACTTC. It yields the protein CASSSRLAGVETQYF. Full variable domain (rest looked up from reference TRBV9 and TRBJ2-5): DSGVTQTPKHLITATGQRVTLRCSPRSGDLSVYWYQQSLDQGLQFLIQYYNGEERAKGNILERFSAQQFPDLHSELNLSSLELGDSALYFCASSSRLAGVETQYFGPGTRLLVL.

The J gene is TRBJ1-5, the V gene TRBV4-1; D is unresolved. The V gene's germline CDR1 is MGHRA and CDR2 YSYEKL. The CDR3 extends over 18 amino acids. Trimming pared 0 bases from V and 0 bases from J, leaving 15 bases between. This CDR3 reads CASSQDAPTTVSNQPQHF. The CDR3 bases are TGCGCCAGCAGCCAAGATGCCCCAACTACCGTTAGCAATCAGCCCCAGCATTTT.